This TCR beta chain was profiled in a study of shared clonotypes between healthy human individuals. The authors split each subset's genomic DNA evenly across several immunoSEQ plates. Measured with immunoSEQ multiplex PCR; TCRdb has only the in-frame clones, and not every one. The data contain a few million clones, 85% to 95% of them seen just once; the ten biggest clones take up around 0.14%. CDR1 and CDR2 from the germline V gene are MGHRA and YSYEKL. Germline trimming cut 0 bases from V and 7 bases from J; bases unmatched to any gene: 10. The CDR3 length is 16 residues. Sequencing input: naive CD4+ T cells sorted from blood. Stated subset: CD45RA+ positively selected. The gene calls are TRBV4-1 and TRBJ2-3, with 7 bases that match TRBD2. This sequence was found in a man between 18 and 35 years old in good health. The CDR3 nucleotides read TGCGCCAGCAGCCAAGATGGAAGGGAGGGGATCCATACGCAGTATTTT. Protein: CASSQDGREGIHTQYF.